This T cell receptor (beta chain) was identified in a study of neurological immune-mediated disorders. TCRdb re-called the 5' RACE reads with MiXCR, one entry per CDR3 protein. The sample includes fewer than 20,000 distinct CDR3 sequences, approximately 26% of them seen just once. CDR3 size: 14 residues. V shed 3 bases and J shed 7 bases, with 13 bases lying between them. CDR1 is SGHRS, CDR2 YFSETQ, per germline. Libraries used 2 million unsorted PBMCs kept frozen in RNAlater. By its share, this clonotype is medium-sized. The TCR originated in a man aged 45-65 years with HTLV-1-associated myelopathy (HAM/TSP). What was sequenced was PBMCs. The chain couples TRBV5-1 to TRBJ1-4; D perhaps matches TRBD1 (5 bases). The CDR3 sequence is CASSSGGEGEKLFF. CDR3 nucleotide sequence: TGCGCCAGCAGCTCCGGGGGTGAGGGTGAAAAACTGTTTTTT. Full variable domain (outside the CDR3, taken from reference TRBV5-1 and TRBJ1-4): KAGVTQTPRYLIKTRGQQVTLSCSPISGHRSVSWYQQTPGQGLQFLFEYFSETQRNKGNFPGRFSGRQFSNSRSEMNVSTLELGDSALYLCASSSGGEGEKLFFGSGTQLSVL.